Following are 11 T cell receptor beta chains from one sample sequenced in a study of blood T cell repertoires in COVID-19. The assay was immunoSEQ multiplex PCR, and TCRdb's table has in-frame clones only and misses some. This table holds over 200,000 clones, around four fifths found once. The sample consisted of peripheral blood. The receptors derive from a woman in her fifties or sixties with acute or convalescent COVID-19.

This chain links TRBV7-2 with TRBJ2-2, with D unresolved. The CDR3 extends over 12 amino acids. The V gene's germline CDR1 is SGHTA and CDR2 FQGNSA. V lost 5 bases and J 5 bases, leaving 6 bases between the germline ends. The CDR3, as DNA: TGTGCCAGCAGCCTGAGGACCGGGGAGCTGTTTTTT. It encodes CASSLRTGELFF.

The chain links TRBV28 to TRBJ2-1; 10 bases are a match to TRBD1. Germline CDR1 and CDR2: MDHEN and SYDVKM. The CDR3 consists of 16 residues. With 5 bases clipped from V and 7 bases from J, the junction kept 11 bases outside the gene matches. The DNA of the CDR3 is TGTGCCAGCAGTCCCCAACCGGGACAGGGGATAAATGAGCAGTTCTTC. Translated: CASSPQPGQGINEQFF. Full variable domain (remainder filled in from reference TRBV28 and TRBJ2-1): DVKVTQSSRYLVKRTGEKVFLECVQDMDHENMFWYRQDPGLGLRLIYFSYDVKMKEKGDIPEGYSVSREKKERFSLILESASTNQTSMYLCASSPQPGQGINEQFFGPGTRLTVL.

This clone was found a few times. The V and J genes are TRBV7-9 and TRBJ2-2; 7 bases map to TRBD1. Germline V gives CDR1 SEHNR, CDR2 FQNEAQ (reference sequence). With V trimmed by 4 bases and J by 5 bases, 10 bases remained unmatched. The CDR3 covers 16 residues. The CDR3, as DNA: TGTGCCAGCAGCTCGGCCGGACAGGACCAGACCGGGGAGCTGTTTTTT. Translating it yields CASSSAGQDQTGELFF.

The genes are TRBV28 and TRBJ2-5; unclear D gene. CDR1 and CDR2 (germline): MDHEN, SYDVKM. Trimming stripped 7 bases from V and 5 bases from J, with 8 bases between. The CDR3 runs 11 residues. This CDR3 is CASTHGETQYF. The CDR3 bases are TGTGCCAGCACCCACGGTGAGACCCAGTACTTC. Drawing the rest from reference TRBV28 and TRBJ2-5, the complete variable domain is DVKVTQSSRYLVKRTGEKVFLECVQDMDHENMFWYRQDPGLGLRLIYFSYDVKMKEKGDIPEGYSVSREKKERFSLILESASTNQTSMYLCASTHGETQYFGPGTRLLVL.

The CDR3 DNA reads TGTGCCACCAGTGATTTGTCTAGCGGGAGGCCCAGCCTCAATGAGCAGTTCTTC. Translation gives CATSDLSSGRPSLNEQFF. The gene calls are TRBV24-1 and TRBJ2-1; 11 bases fit TRBD2. The CDR3 spans 18 residues. Germline CDR1 is KGHDR and CDR2 is SFDVKD. V lost 0 bases to trimming and J lost 6 bases; unmatched junction nucleotides: 9.

The genes are TRBV10-1 and TRBJ1-1; TRBD1 matches 9 bases. Germline values: CDR1 WNHNN, CDR2 SYGVQD (reference sequence). Trimming at V came to 6 bases and at J to 4 bases, leaving 9 bases not matched to a gene. The CDR3 is made up of 15 amino acids. The CDR3 spells CASSAPGTGFTEAFF. The CDR3 DNA reads TGCGCCAGCAGCGCCCCCGGGACAGGGTTCACTGAAGCTTTCTTT.

The chain couples TRBV25-1 to TRBJ1-2; TRBD1 is a possible D gene (6 bases). Per germline, CDR1 MGHDK and CDR2 SYGVNS. Trimming stripped 6 bases from V and 4 bases from J, with 18 bases between. The CDR3 has 15 residues. The CDR3 is CASRPDRQNTYGYTF. As DNA, the CDR3 is TGTGCCAGCAGACCGGACAGACAAAATACCTATGGCTACACCTTC.

This clone was picked up one time. The chain couples TRBV2 to TRBJ2-4, with D perhaps TRBD2 (5 bases). This CDR3 is 14 amino acids long. The V gene lost 6 bases and the J gene lost 0 bases, with 9 bases spanning the gap. The germline CDR1 and CDR2 sequences are SNHLY and FYNNEI. Written as DNA, the CDR3 is TGTGCCAGCAGCCCGGGGAAAGCCAAAAACATTCAGTACTTC. Its translation: CASSPGKAKNIQYF.

The table lists this clone with a few counts. The rearrangement links TRBV6-1 to TRBJ1-2, with D uncertain. CDR1 MNHNS and CDR2 SASEGT come from the germline V gene. V lost 1 base and J 0 bases, leaving 9 bases between the germline ends. This CDR3 is 15 amino acids long. This CDR3 is CASSEVHKTNYGYTF. The CDR3 coding sequence is TGTGCCAGCAGTGAAGTTCACAAGACTAACTATGGCTACACCTTC.

V gene TRBV27 combines with J gene TRBJ2-4, with D possibly being TRBD2 (6 bases). Trimming took off 3 bases at V and 3 bases at J, with 9 bases between the two ends. Germline CDR1 MNHEY, CDR2 SMNVEV (reference sequence). The CDR3 loop spans 14 amino acids. The CDR3 DNA is TGTGCCAGCAGTTTGGAGGGAGGCAAAAACATTCAGTACTTC. It codes for CASSLEGGKNIQYF.

The chain is built from TRBV7-7 and TRBJ2-7; possibly TRBD2 for D (7 bases). This CDR3 contains 15 residues. Germline CDR1 SSHAT, CDR2 FNYEAQ (reference sequence). With 4 bases removed from V and 2 bases from J, the gap between germline ends came to 15 bases. CDR3 in DNA: TGTGCCAGCAGCTCCACCGGGGGGCGAGCCTACGAGCAGTACTTC. Protein: CASSSTGGRAYEQYF.